These T cell receptor beta chains were read from a single sample in a study of cytomegalovirus exposure and HLA in healthy donors. The data were produced by immunoSEQ multiplex PCR, yet TCRdb's version contains in-frame clones alone and is incomplete. This sample has about 100,000 clones, with 75% to 80% found just once. Sequenced sample: PBMCs. The receptors shown here come from a woman in her forties in good health and CMV-seronegative. The CDR3 runs from the conserved cysteine through the conserved F or W. Each record gives: D gene, V gene, CDR3 protein. The D gene is left open where the match is weak.

>NA|TRBV28
CASSFGGYGYTF
>NA|TRBV4-1
CASSQEQEYEQYF
>NA|TRBV7-6
CASSLIPRGGALPNSYNEQFF
>TRBD1|TRBV5-6
CASSLGQGNSPLHF
>NA|TRBV7-9
CASSLESRSGELFF
>TRBD1|TRBV9
CASSVFEGASTDTQYF
>NA|TRBV19
CASNPSYNSPLHF
>NA|TRBV4-1
CASSQTGYGYTF
>NA|TRBV19
CASSIGAESSYEQYF
>NA|TRBV6-6
CASSYSTLNTEAFF
>TRBD1|TRBV2
CASSVYRGLGDEKLFF
>NA|TRBV19
CASSIDQGRVAGELFF
>NA|TRBV7-2
CASSLVLSGSGELFF
>TRBD1|TRBV19
CASSIVGTGSGQPQHF
>TRBD1|TRBV5-1
CASSLGTGVGNTIYF
>TRBD1|TRBV28
CASRTAGTGYSYGQYF
>TRBD1|TRBV27
CASRTGRRGAFF
>TRBD2|TRBV7-6
CASRPGLAGGRTYNEQFF
>NA|TRBV6-1
CASSEGQHSYNEQFF
>TRBD1|TRBV30
CAWSVGQGAYEQYF